The present entry profiles one T cell receptor (beta chain) with its context. Its cognate antigen is unknown. Regarding treatment: approximately 9-day PBMC culture with coronavirus spike peptide pools or control peptides (ViraFEST assay). ViraFEST relied on peptide pools to expand antigen-specific T cells; the TCRs were sequenced afterward. An Oncomine TCR Beta short-read assay was used to sequence the DNA from cultured CD4+ T cells. MiXCR was run by TCRdb on the PCR reads, yielding one entry per CDR3 protein. The sample lists 20,000 to 25,000 distinct CDR3 sequences, around 48% occurring once. The V gene lost 8 bases and the J gene lost 5 bases, with 15 bases spanning the gap. The CDR3 runs 13 residues. Germline CDR1 is LNHDA and CDR2 is SQIVND (reference sequence). This entry is derived from a study of vaccination and CD4 T cells after COVID-19. Looking at the study overall: Median time from second vaccine dose to sampling was roughly 65 days (14 to 241). Stimulation of cells relied on overlapping spike peptides derived from SARS-CoV-2, HCoV-NL63, HCoV-OC43 and HCoV-229E.

This sequence joins TRBV19 and TRBJ1-1; D is perhaps TRBD1 (5 bases). The sample consisted of CD4+ T cells from blood, cultured in vitro. This TCR derives from a human donor who had recovered from COVID-19. In DNA form, the CDR3 reads TGTGCCAGTGCCCAGGGAAAGGGGACTGAAGCTTTCTTT. Protein product: CASAQGKGTEAFF.